This T cell receptor (beta chain) was recovered during a study of blood T cell repertoires in COVID-19. Whole-study context: Sample material is recorded as cDNA or gDNA derived from T cells, B-cell-depleted T cells, or PBMCs.

Study processing details: Quantification of nucleated cells was approximated via reference gene primer amplification. Profiling relied on immunoSEQ multiplex PCR, and the TCRdb table lists in-frame clones only, not all of them. The V and J calls and clone size were taken over from that table, and D and trimming were inferred from the DNA. The data show about 400,000 clones, 70% to 90% seen once. Participant age was roughly 18 to 90 years, and participants resided in fewer than 25 US areas. This CDR3 contains 17 residues. The TCR was taken from a woman in her thirties or forties with acute COVID-19. Sequencing input: PBMCs or T cells enriched from blood (not recorded which). The chain recombines TRBV7-5 with TRBJ2-3; the D call of TRBD2 is as the table states it, not checked on the DNA. TRBV7-5 is a pseudogene segment. CDR3 protein: CARSSRLAGAFTDTQYF. CDR3 DNA sequence: TGTGCCAGAAGCTCCCGACTAGCGGGGGCCTTCACAGATACGCAGTATTTT.